The 18 T cell receptor beta chains below come from one sample, sequenced in a study of blood T cell repertoires in COVID-19. Using immunoSEQ multiplex PCR, the repertoire was profiled, and TCRdb retains in-frame clones only, with some absent. Among 310,000 or so clones listed, around 90% were seen once. Input material: PBMCs or T cells enriched from blood (not recorded which). The receptors were sampled from a woman in her thirties or forties who had recovered from COVID-19.

This clone was seen just once. The genes are TRBV10-3 and TRBJ1-5; no firm D call. The CDR3 spans 14 residues. Germline lookup yields CDR1 ENHRY and CDR2 SYGVKD. Trimming stripped 3 bases from V and 4 bases from J, with 10 bases between. CDR3 nucleotides: TGTGCCATCAGTGATAGTACTAGGAATCAGCCCCAGCATTTT. Protein sequence: CAISDSTRNQPQHF.

For the CDR3, the DNA is TGTGCCAGCAGTTTACCAACCCCCCTGGCGACCCAGTACTTC. Translating gives CASSLPTPLATQYF. The chain recombines TRBV28 with TRBJ2-5; no firm D call. The germline V gene has CDR1 MDHEN and CDR2 SYDVKM. V was clipped by 2 bases and J by 7 bases, with 14 bases between them. This CDR3 has 14 amino acids.

Only a few counts were recorded for this clone. The J gene is TRBJ2-5, the V gene TRBV6-2 or TRBV6-3; perhaps TRBD2 as D (6 bases). The germline V gene has CDR1 MNHEY and CDR2 SVGEGT. There are 15 residues in the CDR3. Between the trimmed V and J ends, which lost 7 bases and 7 bases, there was a span of 22 bases. CDR3 in DNA: TGTGCCAGCACCCCCCACGGCACCTTCGGGGGGACCCAGTACTTC. Translation gives CASTPHGTFGGTQYF.

V and J are TRBV28 and TRBJ1-1; possible D gene TRBD1, 5 bases. Trimming left V 4 bases short and J 0 bases short, with 9 bases between. The CDR3 covers 14 residues. Germline V gene lookup returns CDR1 MDHEN and CDR2 SYDVKM. CDR3: CASSYGGMNTEAFF. The CDR3 DNA reads TGTGCCAGCAGTTACGGGGGTATGAACACTGAAGCTTTCTTT.

The chain recombines TRBV7-6 with TRBJ2-2; the D gene is possibly TRBD1 (6 bases). Germline V gene sequence: CDR1 SGHVS, CDR2 FNYEAQ. Trimming cost V 1 base and J 1 base, with 10 bases left between them. The CDR3 extends over 16 amino acids. The CDR3 DNA reads TGTGCCAGCAGCTTAGATGGGACATTGAACACCGGGGAGCTGTTTTTT. Residues: CASSLDGTLNTGELFF.

The chain has TRBV19 and TRBJ1-2; 9 bases match TRBD1. Germline-derived CDR1 and CDR2 are LNHDA and SQIVND (reference sequence). With 4 bases clipped from V and 6 bases from J, the junction kept 9 bases outside the gene matches. The CDR3 has 15 amino acids. The CDR3 reads CASSTRTGVGDGYTF. Here the CDR3 DNA reads TGTGCCAGTAGTACCAGGACAGGGGTCGGCGATGGCTACACCTTC.

This clone has a handful of counts. The chain is built from TRBV7-2 and TRBJ2-1, with TRBD2 matching over 12 bases. From germline, CDR1 is SGHTA and CDR2 FQGNSA. CDR3 length equals 16 residues. V lost 0 bases and J lost 7; bases outside the gene matches: 4. This CDR3 is CASSLASSGRANEQFF. CDR3 DNA: TGTGCCAGCAGCTTAGCGTCTAGCGGGAGGGCGAATGAGCAGTTCTTC.

This chain uses TRBV11-2 with TRBJ2-5, with TRBD2 matching 13 bases. CDR3 length equals 17 residues. The germline CDR1 and CDR2 sequences are SGHAT and FQNNGV. V was clipped by 1 base and J by 4 bases; unmatched bases: 6. CDR3 amino acids: CASSLGRGLAGRETQYF. CDR3 nucleotides: TGTGCCAGCAGCTTAGGGCGGGGACTAGCGGGAAGAGAGACCCAGTACTTC.

The chain employs TRBV11-2 and TRBJ2-3; 8 nucleotides line up with TRBD2. Trimming took 6 bases from V and 0 from J; bases not matched to a gene: 5. There are 15 residues in the CDR3. Looked up from germline, CDR1 is SGHAT and CDR2 is FQNNGV. The DNA for the CDR3 is TGTGCCAGCAGAAGCGGGAGCCTCAGCACAGATACGCAGTATTTT. It encodes CASRSGSLSTDTQYF.

This rearrangement joins TRBV29-1 to TRBJ1-1; 8 nucleotides align to TRBD1. Trimming removed 6 bases from V and 2 bases from J; junction bases left unmatched: 11. This CDR3 spans 15 amino acids. The germline V gene encodes CDR1 SQVTM and CDR2 ANQGSEA. The CDR3 reads CSVQGGTGGNTEAFF. In DNA form, the CDR3 reads TGCAGCGTCCAGGGGGGAACAGGGGGTAACACTGAAGCTTTCTTT.

This clone was seen only a few times. This chain uses TRBV4-2 with TRBJ2-2; a possible D gene is TRBD2 (5 bases). V lost 0 bases to trimming and J lost 7 bases, with 9 bases between them. CDR3 length: 14 residues. Germline V gene sequence: CDR1 LGHNA, CDR2 YNFKEQ. For the CDR3, the DNA is TGTGCCAGCAGCCAAGATATAGGGAGCGGGGAGCTGTTTTTT. Translated, it gives CASSQDIGSGELFF.

The V call is TRBV18, the J call TRBJ1-2; TRBD1 might be the D (5 bases). The V and J ends lost 3 bases and 0 bases respectively, with 14 bases between them. The CDR3 totals 16 residues. Germline CDR1 KGHSH, CDR2 LQKENI. As DNA, the CDR3 is TGTGCCAGCTCACCCTCCCAGACAGCAACTAACTATGGCTACACCTTC. It translates to CASSPSQTATNYGYTF.

The chain is built from TRBV5-8 and TRBJ2-1, with TRBD2 as a possible D gene (6 bases). The CDR3 extends over 12 amino acids. Trimming cost V 0 bases and J 12 bases, with 10 bases left between them. Germline values: CDR1 SGHTS, CDR2 YDEGEE. The CDR3 protein is CASSLAVGGQFF. CDR3 in DNA: TGTGCCAGCAGCTTGGCCGTCGGGGGGCAGTTCTTC.

V gene TRBV30 combines with J gene TRBJ1-2; 7 nucleotides align to TRBD1. This CDR3 comprises 14 residues. V lost 2 bases, J lost 9 bases, and 12 bases stayed unmatched. CDR1 and CDR2 from the germline V gene are GTSNPN and SVGIG (reference sequence). CDR3 protein: CAWSTPGQLLSYTF. The CDR3 DNA follows: TGTGCCTGGAGTACGCCGGGACAGCTTCTAAGCTACACCTTC.

The CDR3 DNA sequence: TGTGCCAGCAGCCCCGGCCTAGCGGGAGGGTGCGATGAGCAGTTCTTC. Translated: CASSPGLAGGCDEQFF. The V gene is TRBV21-1, the J gene TRBJ2-1; no check of the table's D call, TRBD2, against the DNA was made. TRBV21-1 is a known pseudogene. CDR3 length equals 16 residues.

The rearrangement joins TRBV2 to TRBJ1-5; D call uncertain. Trimming pared 4 bases from V and 3 bases from J, leaving 16 bases between. The CDR3 length is 16 residues. Germline CDR1 SNHLY, CDR2 FYNNEI. CDR3 sequence (DNA): TGTGCCAGCAGTGGGGCCCGTTTCCCGGACAATCAGCCCCAGCATTTT. Translation gives CASSGARFPDNQPQHF. Supplemented by reference TRBV2 and TRBJ1-5, the full variable domain reads EPEVTQTPSHQVTQMGQEVILRCVPISNHLYFYWYRQILGQKVEFLVSFYNNEISEKSEIFDDQFSVERPDGSNFTLKIRSTKLEDSAMYFCASSGARFPDNQPQHFGDGTRLSIL.

V usage is TRBV10-3 and J usage is TRBJ2-3; D ambiguous. CDR1 and CDR2 from the germline V gene are ENHRY and SYGVKD. The CDR3 spans 14 residues. V lost 0 bases and J 0 bases, leaving 4 bases between the germline ends. This CDR3 is CAISESTSTDTQYF. The CDR3 DNA reads TGTGCCATCAGTGAGTCGACTAGCACAGATACGCAGTATTTT.

The chain joins TRBV2 to TRBJ2-3; maybe TRBD1 (6 bases). Germline V lookup: CDR1 SNHLY, CDR2 FYNNEI. CDR3 length equals 15 residues. Between the trimmed V and J ends, which lost 4 bases and 2 bases, there was a span of 13 bases. This CDR3 reads CASSADRPTTDTQYF. The DNA for the CDR3 is TGTGCCAGCAGTGCAGACAGGCCCACCACAGATACGCAGTATTTT.